One T cell receptor (beta chain) is described in this entry. The assay was immunoSEQ multiplex PCR, and TCRdb's table has in-frame clones only and misses some. The table has around 70,000 clones, 94% seen once. This sample is drawn from a study of control samples from healthy donors and cancer patients. There are 14 residues in the CDR3. Germline V gene lookup returns CDR1 KGHSH and CDR2 LQKENI. V was cut by 3 bases and J by 5 bases, with 13 bases left in between. The sequenced sample consisted of blood. The TCR comes from a woman in her 30s in good health. This chain links TRBV18 with TRBJ1-1; D call uncertain. In nucleotides, the CDR3 is TGTGCCAGCTCACCCACCGGAAGCGGAACTGAAGCTTTCTTT. Translated, it gives CASSPTGSGTEAFF.